One sample yielded the 10 T cell receptor beta chains listed below, sequenced in a study of CD8 T cells in Susac syndrome. Roughly 0.45 to 1 ug RNA was reverse transcribed with random hexamers. From the immunoSEQ multiplex PCR reads, TCRdb called clonotypes with MiXCR, one entry per CDR3 protein. The repertoire holds about 190,000 distinct CDR3 sequences, with approximately 95% as singletons. The sequenced sample consisted of CD4+ T cells from PBMCs. The receptor source for this set is a human donor with Susac syndrome.

Here the CDR3 reads CAWSVEVFNEQFF. The CDR3 DNA reads as TGTGCCTGGAGTGTGGAAGTTTTTAATGAGCAGTTCTTC. This chain joins TRBV30 and TRBJ2-1; unclear D gene. With 0 bases removed from V and 7 bases from J, the gap between germline ends came to 10 bases. CDR1 is GTSNPN and CDR2 is SVGIG in the germline V gene (reference sequence). The CDR3 extends over 13 amino acids.

V is TRBV30 and J is TRBJ2-1; 7 bases fit TRBD1. The J segment lost 4 bases and the V segment lost 5 bases, leaving 5 bases of the junction unmatched. The CDR3 consists of 13 residues. Germline V gene sequence: CDR1 GTSNPN, CDR2 SVGIG (reference sequence). The CDR3 DNA reads TGTGCCTGGGCCGACAGGGCATACAATGAGCAGTTCTTC. Its protein product is CAWADRAYNEQFF.

The V and J genes are TRBV7-9 and TRBJ1-1; D not certain. The germline CDR1 and CDR2 sequences are SEHNR and FQNEAQ (reference sequence). The CDR3 is 15 amino acids. V lost 1 base, J lost 1 base, and 10 bases lay in between. The CDR3 protein is CASSLVAGSNTEAFF. Written as DNA, the CDR3 is TGTGCCAGCAGCTTAGTGGCAGGCTCGAACACTGAAGCTTTCTTT.

The genes are TRBV5-8 and TRBJ1-1; D might be TRBD1 (6 bases). CDR1 and CDR2 (germline): SGHTS, YDEGEE. The CDR3 contains 14 residues. The germline V and J ends were trimmed by 4 bases and 3 bases, with 13 bases remaining between them. The CDR3 reads CASSRYTGYTEAFF. The CDR3 DNA follows: TGTGCCAGCAGCCGATATACAGGGTACACTGAAGCTTTCTTT.

The chain links TRBV6-6 to TRBJ2-5; no clear D. CDR1 is MNHNY, CDR2 SVGAGI, per germline (reference sequence). The CDR3 spans 14 residues. Deletions cut 0 bases from V and 3 bases from J, with 8 bases between. The CDR3 coding sequence is TGTGCCAGCAGTTACTCGTTGGGGAAAGAGACCCAGTACTTC. Translated, it gives CASSYSLGKETQYF.

This rearrangement joins TRBV9 to TRBJ2-2, with D perhaps matching TRBD2 (7 bases). The germline V gene encodes CDR1 SGDLS and CDR2 YYNGEE. The CDR3 spans 15 residues. Deletions cut 1 base from V and 6 bases from J, with 13 bases between. As DNA, the CDR3 is TGTGCCAGCAGCGTAAAGGGGGGAGGGGCCGGGGAGCTGTTTTTT. This translates into CASSVKGGGAGELFF.

V usage is TRBV29-1 and J usage is TRBJ2-3; D is ambiguous. Germline V gene data show CDR1 as SQVTM and CDR2 as ANQGSEA. The V and J ends lost 4 bases and 2 bases respectively, with 10 bases between them. The CDR3 extends over 13 amino acids. The CDR3 loop reads CSVVVTSTDTQYF. CDR3 nucleotide sequence: TGCAGCGTTGTAGTAACCTCCACAGATACGCAGTATTTT.

This chain connects TRBV14 to TRBJ1-1; a weak D match, TRBD1 (5 bases). The germline V and J ends were trimmed by 3 bases and 1 base, with 6 bases remaining between them. In germline, CDR1 is SGHDN, CDR2 FVKESK. There are 13 residues in the CDR3. The CDR3 DNA follows: TGTGCCAGCAGCCATCAGGGGAACACTGAAGCTTTCTTT. This translates into CASSHQGNTEAFF.

This chain links TRBV2 with TRBJ1-5; D not certain. CDR3 length: 13 residues. V shed 4 bases and J shed 8 bases, with 12 bases lying between them. Germline V gene sequence: CDR1 SNHLY, CDR2 FYNNEI. This chain's CDR3 is CASSGGEGKPQHF. The CDR3, as DNA: TGTGCCAGCAGTGGCGGGGAAGGTAAGCCCCAGCATTTT.

This chain uses TRBV7-9 with TRBJ1-1; D not certain. V was cut by 4 bases and J by 0 bases, with 18 bases left in between. Germline loops: CDR1 SEHNR, CDR2 FQNEAQ (reference sequence). This CDR3 has 17 amino acids. The CDR3 bases are TGTGCCAGCAGCTCGGACGTGCCGCAGGTAATGAACACTGAAGCTTTCTTT. It is translated as CASSSDVPQVMNTEAFF.